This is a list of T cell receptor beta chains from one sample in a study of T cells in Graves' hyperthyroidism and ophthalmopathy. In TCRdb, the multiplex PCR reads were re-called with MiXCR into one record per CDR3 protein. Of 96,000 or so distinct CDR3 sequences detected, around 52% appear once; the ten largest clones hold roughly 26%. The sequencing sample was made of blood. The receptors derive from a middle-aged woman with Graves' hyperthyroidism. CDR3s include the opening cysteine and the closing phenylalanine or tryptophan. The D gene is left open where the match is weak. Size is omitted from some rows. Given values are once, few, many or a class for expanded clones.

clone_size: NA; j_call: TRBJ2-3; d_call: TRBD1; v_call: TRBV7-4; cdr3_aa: CASSTRQGADTQYF; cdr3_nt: TGTGCCAGCAGCACGAGACAGGGGGCAGATACGCAGTATTTT
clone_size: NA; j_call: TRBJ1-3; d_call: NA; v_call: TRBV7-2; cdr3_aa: CASSLKKGKNGNTIYF; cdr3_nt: TGTGCCAGCAGCTTAAAGAAGGGGAAAAACGGAAACACCATATATTTT
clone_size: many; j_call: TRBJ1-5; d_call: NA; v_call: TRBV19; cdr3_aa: CASSMGPLPQPQHF; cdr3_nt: TGTGCCAGTAGTATGGGGCCCTTGCCCCAGCCCCAGCATTTT
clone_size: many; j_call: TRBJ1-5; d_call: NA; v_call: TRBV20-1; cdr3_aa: CSARFGAGNQPQHF; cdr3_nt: TGCAGTGCTAGGTTCGGGGCTGGCAATCAGCCCCAGCATTTT
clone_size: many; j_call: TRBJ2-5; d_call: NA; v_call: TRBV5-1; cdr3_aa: CASSLGQKETQYF; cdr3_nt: TGCGCCAGCAGTTTAGGGCAGAAAGAGACCCAGTACTTC
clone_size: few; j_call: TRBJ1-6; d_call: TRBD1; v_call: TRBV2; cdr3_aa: CASSSGTGVGSPLHF; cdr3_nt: TGTGCCAGCAGTAGTGGGACAGGGGTGGGTTCACCCCTCCACTTT
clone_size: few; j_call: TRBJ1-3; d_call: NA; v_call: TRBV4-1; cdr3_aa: CASSRSLLGDTIYF; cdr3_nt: TGCGCCAGCAGCCGCTCCCTCCTGGGGGACACCATATATTTT
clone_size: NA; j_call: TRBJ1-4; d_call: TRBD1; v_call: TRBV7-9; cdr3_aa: CASIARGTNERLFF; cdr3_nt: TGTGCCAGCATAGCCAGGGGGACTAATGAAAGACTGTTCTTT
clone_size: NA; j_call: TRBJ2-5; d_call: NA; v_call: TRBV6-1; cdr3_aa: CASSEVGSNQPQYF; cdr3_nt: TGTGCCAGCAGTGAGGTGGGCAGCAATCAGCCCCAGTACTTC
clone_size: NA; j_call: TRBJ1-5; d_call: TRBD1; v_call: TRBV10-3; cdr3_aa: CAIAGQGGQPQHF; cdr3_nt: TGTGCCATCGCCGGACAGGGGGGCCAGCCCCAGCATTTT
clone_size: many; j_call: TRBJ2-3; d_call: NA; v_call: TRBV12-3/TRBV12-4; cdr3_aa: CASRLAVDTQYF; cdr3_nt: TGTGCCAGCAGATTAGCGGTAGATACGCAGTATTTT
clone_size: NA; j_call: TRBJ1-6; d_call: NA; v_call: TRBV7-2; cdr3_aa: CASSFSGGRSPLHF; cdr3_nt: TGTGCCAGCAGCTTTAGCGGGGGCCGTTCACCCCTCCACTTT
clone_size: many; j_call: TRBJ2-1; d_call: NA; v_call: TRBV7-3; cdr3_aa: CASSLTGQPHNEQFF; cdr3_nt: TGTGCCAGCAGCTTAACAGGACAGCCTCACAATGAGCAGTTCTTC
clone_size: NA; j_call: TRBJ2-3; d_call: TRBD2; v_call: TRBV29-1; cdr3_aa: CSVGGTSGSHRGDTQYF; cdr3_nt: TGCAGCGTTGGAGGGACTAGCGGGAGTCATAGGGGAGATACGCAGTATTTT
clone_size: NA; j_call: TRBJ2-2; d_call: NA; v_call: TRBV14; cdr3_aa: CASSQGGDTGELFF; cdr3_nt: TGTGCCAGCAGCCAAGGAGGGGACACCGGGGAGCTGTTTTTT
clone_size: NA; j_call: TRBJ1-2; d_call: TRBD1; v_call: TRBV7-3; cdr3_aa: CASVDRANYGYTF; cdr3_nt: TGTGCCAGCGTTGACAGGGCCAACTATGGCTACACCTTC
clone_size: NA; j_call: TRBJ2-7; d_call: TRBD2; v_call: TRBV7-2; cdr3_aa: CASSFSGGYEQYF; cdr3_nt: TGTGCCAGCAGCTTTTCGGGGGGATACGAGCAGTACTTC
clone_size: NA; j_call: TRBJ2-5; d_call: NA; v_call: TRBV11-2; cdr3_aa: CASSLDQSDQLKETQYF; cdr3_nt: TGTGCCAGCAGCTTAGATCAGAGCGACCAACTAAAAGAGACCCAGTACTTC
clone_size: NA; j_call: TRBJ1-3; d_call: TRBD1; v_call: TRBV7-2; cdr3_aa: CASSQLPTGVLLGNTIYF; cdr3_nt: TGTGCCAGCAGCCAGCTGCCCACAGGGGTATTGCTTGGAAACACCATATATTTT
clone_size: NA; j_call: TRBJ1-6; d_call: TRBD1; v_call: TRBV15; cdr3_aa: CATSRDLGTGHNSPLHF; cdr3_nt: TGTGCCACCAGCAGAGATTTGGGGACAGGCCATAATTCACCCCTCCACTTT